This entry is about one TCR beta chain. The data were obtained in a study of blood T cell repertoires in COVID-19. Turning to the study itself: Nucleic acid was either cDNA or gDNA, and it came from T cells, B-cell-depleted T cells, or PBMCs.

The data were produced by immunoSEQ multiplex PCR, yet TCRdb's version contains in-frame clones alone and is incomplete. The table lists 150,000 to 200,000 clones, around 81% of them singletons. Sequenced: peripheral blood. The sequence came from a man aged 55-75 years with active or convalescent COVID-19.

The CDR3 protein is CASSPSGQNNSPLHF. The CDR3 bases are TGTGCCAGCAGCCCTTCGGGACAGAATAATTCACCCCTCCACTTT. The gene calls are TRBV3-1 (or the pseudogene TRBV3-2) and TRBJ1-6, with 7 bases lining up with TRBD1. Looked up from germline, CDR1 is LGHDT and CDR2 is YNNKEL (reference sequence). CDR3 size: 15 residues. V lost 4 bases, J lost 5 bases, and 5 bases stayed unmatched.